Described below is a single TCR beta chain sequence and its context. Its cognate antigen is unknown. Sequence at one end of the junction differs from germline and may be a read error. Patients were excluded for autoimmune disease history or systemic immunosuppression. The data belong to a study of OX40 agonist ivuxolimab in advanced cancers. Whole-study findings and limits: Averaging showed that CD8+ T cells had more expanded clones than CD4+ did.

The CDR3 loop spans 14 amino acids. Germline V CDR1 and CDR2: MNHEY, SMNVEV (reference sequence). Sequencing used immunoSEQ multiplex PCR; TCRdb keeps in-frame clones, though not all of them. The sample consists of some 100,000 clones, 75% to 95% of them appearing once. The input for sequencing was CD4+ or CD8+ T cells sorted from blood, taken in a trial of the OX40 agonist ivuxolimab. This clonotype was sampled from an adult with an advanced solid tumor such as melanoma, head and neck, liver or kidney cancer. The chain is built from TRBV27 and TRBJ1-3; D uncertain. CDR3 coding DNA: TGTACCAGCAGTTTAAAGGGCTCTGGAAACACCATATATTTT. Translating it yields CTSSLKGSGNTIYF.